This T cell receptor (beta chain) is drawn from a study of shared clonotypes between healthy human individuals. Germline trimming cut 3 bases from V and 3 bases from J; bases unmatched to any gene: 5. Germline CDR1 GTSNPN, CDR2 SVGIG (reference sequence). The CDR3 runs 13 residues. Comments on this clone: Its matching antigen is unknown.

Study conclusions and caveats: The generation probabilities recorded for non-shared clonotypes fell below those of clonotypes shared by all four donors. Memory subsets had estimated richness that was generally smaller than that of naive subsets.

TCRdb's table, derived via immunoSEQ multiplex PCR, lists solely in-frame clones and lacks some. The table lists 2 million to 2.5 million clones, around 95% of them singletons. The chain has TRBV30 and TRBJ2-7, with TRBD1 matching 7 bases. Sample: naive CD4+ T cells sorted from blood. The subset is: CD45RA+ positively selected. This clonotype was obtained from a man aged 18 to 35 in good health. The CDR3 coding sequence is TGTGCCTGGAGGGAGGACAGGTACTACGAGCAGTACTTC. The encoded protein is CAWREDRYYEQYF.